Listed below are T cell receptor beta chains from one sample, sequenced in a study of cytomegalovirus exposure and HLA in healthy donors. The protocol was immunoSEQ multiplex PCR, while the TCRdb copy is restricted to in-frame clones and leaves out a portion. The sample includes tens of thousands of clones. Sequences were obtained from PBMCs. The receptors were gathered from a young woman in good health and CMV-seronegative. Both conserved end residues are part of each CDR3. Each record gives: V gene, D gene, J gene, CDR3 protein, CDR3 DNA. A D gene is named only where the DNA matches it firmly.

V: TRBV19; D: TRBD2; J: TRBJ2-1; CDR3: CASNGLAGGTKGNTEQFF; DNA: TGTGCCAGTAATGGACTAGCGGGAGGTACTAAGGGAAATACTGAGCAGTTCTTC
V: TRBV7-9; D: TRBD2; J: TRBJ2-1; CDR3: CASSLRGTSGGINEQFF; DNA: TGTGCCAGCAGCTTACGGGGGACTAGCGGGGGGATAAATGAGCAGTTCTTC
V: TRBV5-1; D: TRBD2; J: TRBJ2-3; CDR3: CASSWTSGGTDTQYF; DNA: TGCGCCAGCAGCTGGACTAGCGGTGGCACAGATACGCAGTATTTT
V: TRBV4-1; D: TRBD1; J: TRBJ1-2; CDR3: CASSPGQPTYGYTF; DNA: TGCGCCAGCAGCCCGGGACAGCCGACCTATGGCTACACCTTC
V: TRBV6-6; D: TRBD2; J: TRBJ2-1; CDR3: CASSYFSGGSNEQFF; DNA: TGTGCCAGCAGTTACTTTAGCGGGGGCTCGAATGAGCAGTTCTTC
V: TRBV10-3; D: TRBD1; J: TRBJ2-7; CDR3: CASKARDSSYEQYF; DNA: TGTGCCAGCAAAGCCAGGGACAGCTCCTACGAGCAGTACTTC
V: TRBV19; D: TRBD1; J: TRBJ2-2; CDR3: CASRWDRDTGELFF; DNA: TGTGCCAGTAGGTGGGACAGAGACACCGGGGAGCTGTTTTTT
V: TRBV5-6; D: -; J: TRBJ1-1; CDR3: CASSLVTANTEAFF; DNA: TGTGCCAGCAGCTTGGTGACAGCCAACACTGAAGCTTTCTTT
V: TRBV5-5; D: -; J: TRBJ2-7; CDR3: CASSLGGIRSYEQYF; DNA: TGTGCCAGCAGCTTGGGAGGGATACGTTCCTACGAGCAGTACTTC
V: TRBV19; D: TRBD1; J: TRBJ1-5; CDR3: CASSLGTDRRDQPQHF; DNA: TGTGCCAGTAGTCTGGGGACAGACAGACGGGATCAGCCCCAGCATTTT
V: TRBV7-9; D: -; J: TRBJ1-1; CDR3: CASSSALTGNHEAFF; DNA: TGTGCCAGCAGCTCGGCCTTGACAGGAAACCATGAAGCTTTCTTT
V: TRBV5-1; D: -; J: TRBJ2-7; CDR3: CASSLGTASYEQYF; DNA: TGCGCCAGCAGCTTGGGGACAGCCTCCTACGAGCAGTACTTC
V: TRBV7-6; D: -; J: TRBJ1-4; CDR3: CASSLDSFNEKLFF; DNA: TGTGCCAGCAGCTTGGACAGCTTTAATGAAAAACTGTTTTTT
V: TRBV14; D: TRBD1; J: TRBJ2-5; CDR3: CASSQRQGFRETQYF; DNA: TGTGCCAGCAGCCAAAGACAGGGTTTTAGAGAGACCCAGTACTTC
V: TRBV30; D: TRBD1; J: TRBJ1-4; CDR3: CAGSIPDRGAEKLFF; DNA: TGTGCCGGGAGTATCCCGGACAGGGGTGCTGAAAAACTGTTTTTT
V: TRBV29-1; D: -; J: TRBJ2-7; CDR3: CSVFGGYEQYF; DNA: TGCAGCGTTTTCGGAGGCTACGAGCAGTACTTC
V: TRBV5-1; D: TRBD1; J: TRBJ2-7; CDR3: CASSAQGATEQYF; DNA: TGCGCCAGCAGCGCGCAGGGGGCGACGGAGCAGTACTTC
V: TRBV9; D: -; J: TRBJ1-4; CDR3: CASSQGPTNEKLFF; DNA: TGTGCCAGCTCCCAGGGCCCAACTAATGAAAAACTGTTTTTT
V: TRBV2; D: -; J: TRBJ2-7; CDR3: CASSAQGGPSYEQYF; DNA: TGTGCCAGCAGCGCTCAGGGGGGACCTTCCTACGAGCAGTACTTC
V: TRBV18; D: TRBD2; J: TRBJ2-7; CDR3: CASSSTSGTYEQYF; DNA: TGTGCCAGCTCATCAACTAGCGGGACCTACGAGCAGTACTTC
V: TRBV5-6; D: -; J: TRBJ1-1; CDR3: CASSPEGVGVNTEAFF; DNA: TGTGCCAGCAGCCCGGAGGGAGTAGGGGTTAACACTGAAGCTTTCTTT
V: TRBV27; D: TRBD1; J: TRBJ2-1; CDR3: CSSRTGGNEQFF; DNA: TGTAGCTCGAGGACAGGGGGGAATGAGCAGTTCTTC
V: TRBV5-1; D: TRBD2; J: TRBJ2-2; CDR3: CASSPGLAGLTGELFF; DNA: TGCGCCAGCAGCCCGGGACTAGCGGGCCTCACCGGGGAGCTGTTTTTT
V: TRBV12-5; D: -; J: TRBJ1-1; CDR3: CASGLVRDAKAFF; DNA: TGTGCTAGTGGTTTGGTACGAGATGCTAAAGCTTTCTTT
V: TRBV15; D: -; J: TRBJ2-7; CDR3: CATSSDNHYEQYF; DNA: TGTGCCACCAGCTCGGACAACCACTACGAGCAGTACTTC
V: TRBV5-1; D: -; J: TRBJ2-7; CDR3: CASSTGEFYEQYF; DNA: TGCGCCAGCAGTACGGGAGAATTCTACGAGCAGTACTTC
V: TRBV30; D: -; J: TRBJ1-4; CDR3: CAWSVSFSGEKLFF; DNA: TGTGCCTGGAGTGTATCTTTTTCGGGAGAGAAACTGTTTTTT
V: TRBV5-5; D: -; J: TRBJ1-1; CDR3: CASSSLGGTDTEAFF; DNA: TGTGCCAGCAGCTCCCTGGGGGGGACGGACACTGAAGCTTTCTTT
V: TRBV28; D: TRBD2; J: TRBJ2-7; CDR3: CASSNGGSYEQYF; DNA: TGTGCCAGCAGCAACGGGGGGTCCTACGAGCAGTACTTC
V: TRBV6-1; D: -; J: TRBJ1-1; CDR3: CASSNVWGRGTEAFF; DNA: TGTGCCAGCAGTAACGTCTGGGGCCGGGGGACTGAAGCTTTCTTT
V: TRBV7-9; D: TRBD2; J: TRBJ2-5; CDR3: CASTPGGGAPDETQYF; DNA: TGTGCCAGCACCCCTGGCGGGGGGGCCCCTGATGAGACCCAGTACTTC
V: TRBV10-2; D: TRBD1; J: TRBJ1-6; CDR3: CASSEDRGLVPLHF; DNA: TGCGCCAGCAGTGAGGACAGGGGGCTCGTCCCCCTCCACTTT
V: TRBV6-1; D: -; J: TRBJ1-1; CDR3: CASSVHYTEAFF; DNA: TGTGCCAGCAGCGTTCACTACACTGAAGCTTTCTTT
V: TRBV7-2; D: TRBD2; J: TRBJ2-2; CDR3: CASSPRAGGGTGELFF; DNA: TGTGCCAGCAGCCCCCGAGCGGGGGGGGGCACCGGGGAGCTGTTTTTT
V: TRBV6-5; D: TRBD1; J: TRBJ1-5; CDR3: CASSSGTGGNQPQHF; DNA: TGTGCCAGCAGTTCCGGGACAGGGGGCAATCAGCCCCAGCATTTT
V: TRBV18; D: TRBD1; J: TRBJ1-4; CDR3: CASSPNTGTGNEKLFF; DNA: TGTGCCAGCTCACCCAATACCGGGACAGGGAATGAAAAACTGTTTTTT
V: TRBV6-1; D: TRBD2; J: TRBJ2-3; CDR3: CASSELAGGPDKQYF; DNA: TGTGCCAGCAGTGAACTAGCGGGGGGGCCAGATAAGCAGTATTTT
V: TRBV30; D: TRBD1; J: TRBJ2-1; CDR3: CAWRGTGPFHTYNEQFF; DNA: TGTGCCTGGAGGGGGACAGGACCGTTCCACACCTACAATGAGCAGTTCTTC
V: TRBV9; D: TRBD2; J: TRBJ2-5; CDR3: CASSETEVAGVETQYF; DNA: TGTGCCAGCAGCGAGACGGAGGTAGCGGGAGTAGAGACCCAGTACTTC
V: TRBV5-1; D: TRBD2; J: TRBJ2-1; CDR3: CASSSDGTSGEQFF; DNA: TGCGCCAGCAGCTCCGACGGGACTAGCGGAGAGCAGTTCTTC
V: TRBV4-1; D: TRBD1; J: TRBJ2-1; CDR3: CASSLGTVDEQFF; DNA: TGCGCCAGCAGCCTCGGGACAGTTGATGAGCAGTTCTTC
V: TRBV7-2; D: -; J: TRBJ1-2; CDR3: CASSFSVSYGYTF; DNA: TGTGCCAGCAGCTTCTCGGTGTCCTATGGCTACACCTTC
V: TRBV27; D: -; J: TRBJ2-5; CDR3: CASRRGGSGETQYF; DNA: TGTGCCAGCAGGAGGGGGGGCTCAGGAGAGACCCAGTACTTC
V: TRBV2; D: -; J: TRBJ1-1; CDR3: CASSLPGHQNTEAFF; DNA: TGTGCCAGCAGCCTGCCGGGACACCAGAACACTGAAGCTTTCTTT
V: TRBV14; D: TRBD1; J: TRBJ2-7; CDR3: CASSQAGTGVYEQYF; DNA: TGTGCCAGCAGCCAAGCCGGGACAGGGGTCTACGAGCAGTACTTC
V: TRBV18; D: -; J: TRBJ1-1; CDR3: CASSTQGGTEAFF; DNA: TGTGCCAGCTCAACTCAGGGTGGCACTGAAGCTTTCTTT
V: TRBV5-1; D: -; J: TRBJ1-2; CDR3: CASQAGGVTNYGYTF; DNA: TGCGCCAGCCAAGCGGGGGGAGTTACGAACTATGGCTACACCTTC
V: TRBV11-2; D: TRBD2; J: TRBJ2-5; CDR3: CASSPGTSGREETQYF; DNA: TGTGCCAGCAGCCCAGGGACTAGCGGGAGGGAAGAGACCCAGTACTTC
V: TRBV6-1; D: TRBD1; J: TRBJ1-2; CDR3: CATVEGQGLPGYTF; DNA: TGTGCCACCGTGGAAGGACAGGGGCTCCCTGGCTACACCTTC
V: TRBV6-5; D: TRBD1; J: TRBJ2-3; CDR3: CASQDRMENTQYF; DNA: TGTGCCAGCCAGGACAGGATGGAGAATACGCAGTATTTT
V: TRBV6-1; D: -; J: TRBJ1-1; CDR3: CASSEGLEAFF; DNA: TGTGCCAGCAGTGAAGGACTTGAAGCTTTCTTT